The T cell receptor (beta chain) described here comes from a study of blood T cell repertoires in COVID-19. On the study more broadly: Sites in the United States, Italy and Spain provided acute and convalescent COVID-19 samples. PBMCs, B-cell-depleted T cells, or T cells provided the cDNA or gDNA that made up the material.

Source study methods: Estimation of nucleated cell counts was performed using reference gene primer amplification. Data came from immunoSEQ multiplex PCR; TCRdb stores just in-frame clones and leaves some out. The V and J calls and clone size were taken over from that table, and D and trimming were inferred from the DNA. The sample has 100,000 to 110,000 clones, roughly nine tenths seen once. Germline CDR1 reads MGHDK; CDR2 reads SYGVNS. Losses at the gene ends were 4 bases for V and 2 bases for J; bases not matched to a gene: 6. The CDR3 runs 16 residues. This receptor was obtained from a man aged 50 or older with active COVID-19. V gene TRBV25-1 combines with J gene TRBJ2-3; 10 nucleotides line up with TRBD2. The sequencing sample was made of peripheral blood. Here the CDR3 reads CASSGQRGGVTDTQYF. CDR3 bases: TGTGCCAGCAGTGGACAGCGGGGGGGAGTCACAGATACGCAGTATTTT.